The 15 T cell receptor beta chains below all came from one sample that was sequenced in a study of cytotoxic CD8 clonotypes in ibrutinib-treated CLL. Sequencing used immunoSEQ multiplex PCR; TCRdb keeps in-frame clones, though not all of them. The sample yields approximately 80,000 clones, 85% to 90% seen once. The sequencing used PBMCs, collected before ibrutinib treatment. The receptor source for this set is a human donor with chronic lymphocytic leukemia.

The rearrangement joins TRBV27 to TRBJ2-7, with a possible D match to TRBD1 (6 bases). Germline CDR1 is MNHEY and CDR2 is SMNVEV (reference sequence). V was pared by 2 bases and J by 0 bases, with 8 bases between. CDR3 length: 14 residues. CDR3 DNA sequence: TGTGCCAGCAGTTTAGGGACAACCTCCTACGAGCAGTACTTC. Translation: CASSLGTTSYEQYF.

V gene TRBV30 combines with J gene TRBJ2-2; D uncertain. Germline V gene data show CDR1 as GTSNPN and CDR2 as SVGIG (reference sequence). V was trimmed by 3 bases and J by 6 bases, leaving 11 bases between them. This CDR3 region has 13 residues. The CDR3 DNA reads as TGTGCCTGGAGGTTAGGTCGGGCCGGGGAGCTGTTTTTT. It is translated as CAWRLGRAGELFF.

V is TRBV7-2 and J is TRBJ1-1; D is unclear. In germline, CDR1 is SGHTA, CDR2 FQGNSA. This CDR3 is 13 amino acids long. The germline V and J ends were trimmed by 3 bases and 0 bases, with 5 bases remaining between them. CDR3: CASSFSVNTEAFF. CDR3 nucleotides: TGTGCCAGCAGCTTTTCCGTGAACACTGAAGCTTTCTTT.

The genes are TRBV5-1 and TRBJ2-2; no clear D gene. The germline V gene has CDR1 SGHRS and CDR2 YFSETQ. The CDR3 covers 13 residues. Trimming took off 3 bases at V and 10 bases at J, with 13 bases between the two ends. The CDR3 DNA reads TGCGCCAGCAGCTATGGGGTCTATGTGGAGCTGTTTTTT. Its protein product is CASSYGVYVELFF.

This sequence joins TRBV5-4 and TRBJ2-2, with D perhaps being TRBD1 or TRBD2 (6 bases each). Trimming took off 4 bases at V and 0 bases at J, with 13 bases between the two ends. Germline CDR1 reads SGHNT; CDR2 reads YYREEE (reference sequence). The CDR3 is 16 amino acids. The CDR3 sequence is CASSPVGGTNTGELFF. The CDR3 DNA is TGTGCCAGCAGCCCGGTAGGGGGGACGAACACCGGGGAGCTGTTTTTT.

This clone was picked up one time. In DNA form, the CDR3 reads TGTGCCATCAGTGACAGGGGGCAGCGATTTTCGGCTTTCTTT. Translation gives CAISDRGQRFSAFF. The V and J genes are TRBV10-3 and TRBJ1-1; 8 positions match TRBD1. Trimming took 3 bases from V and 11 from J; bases not matched to a gene: 11. Germline V CDR1 and CDR2: ENHRY, SYGVKD. CDR3 length: 14 residues.

The chain employs TRBV9 and TRBJ2-7; TRBD1 aligns across 7 bases. Germline-derived CDR1 and CDR2 are SGDLS and YYNGEE. This CDR3 contains 14 residues. V was clipped by 3 bases and J by 9 bases; unmatched bases: 12. The DNA of the CDR3 is TGTGCCAGCAGCGCTCAGATAACAGGGGCCGGGCAGTACTTC. It encodes CASSAQITGAGQYF.

As for this clone: A junction boundary mismatches the germline segment, possibly from a read error. V gene TRBV7-2 combines with J gene TRBJ2-7; TRBD1 might be the D (6 bases). CDR3 length: 11 amino acids. The V gene's germline CDR1 is SGHTA and CDR2 FQGNSA. Written as DNA, the CDR3 is TGTGCCAGCAGCTTAGATCTGGACAGTGAATTC. It codes for CASSLDLDSEF.

In its sample, this clone was seen a few times. This rearrangement joins TRBV5-1 to TRBJ1-2; no definite D call. The CDR3 runs to 14 residues. Trimming removed 4 bases from V and 0 bases from J, with 10 bases in between. In germline, CDR1 is SGHRS, CDR2 YFSETQ. The CDR3 nucleotides read TGCGCCAGCAGCCCGGAGGTGCCTAACTATGGCTACACCTTC. It yields the protein CASSPEVPNYGYTF.

J is TRBJ2-6 and V is TRBV7-9; 7 bases agree with TRBD1. V was clipped by 3 bases and J by 0 bases; unmatched bases: 2. Germline CDR1 is SEHNR and CDR2 is FQNEAQ (reference sequence). CDR3 length equals 16 residues. The CDR3 loop is CASSLGQHSGANVLTF. The CDR3 DNA follows: TGTGCCAGCAGCTTGGGACAGCACTCTGGGGCCAACGTCCTGACTTTC.

The V and J genes are TRBV6-6 and TRBJ2-7; D is ambiguous. The CDR3 length is 12 residues. The V gene's germline CDR1 is MNHNY and CDR2 SVGAGI (reference sequence). Deletions cut 7 bases from V and 0 bases from J, with 7 bases between. The CDR3 protein is CASTGSSYEQYF. As DNA, the CDR3 is TGTGCCAGCACCGGTAGCTCCTACGAGCAGTACTTC.

This rearrangement joins TRBV30 to TRBJ1-1; D is possibly TRBD1 (6 bases). This CDR3 contains 13 residues. Germline V CDR1 and CDR2: GTSNPN, SVGIG (reference sequence). Trimming took off 3 bases at V and 9 bases at J, with 17 bases between the two ends. The CDR3 DNA reads TGTGCCTGGAGCGCCCCCAACAGGGACCAAGCTTTCTTT. Translation gives CAWSAPNRDQAFF.

CDR3 coding DNA: TGTGCCAGCAGCTTGGCCCGACGGGGGTACACAGATACGCAGTATTTT. Protein sequence: CASSLARRGYTDTQYF. The V gene is TRBV5-6, the J gene TRBJ2-3, with D possibly being TRBD2 (6 bases). V lost 0 bases to trimming and J lost 2 bases, with 13 bases between them. CDR1 is SGHDT and CDR2 is YYEEEE in the germline V gene. This CDR3 has 16 amino acids. Full variable domain (remainder filled in from reference TRBV5-6 and TRBJ2-3): DAGVTQSPTHLIKTRGQQVTLRCSPKSGHDTVSWYQQALGQGPQFIFQYYEEEERQRGNFPDRFSGHQFPNYSSELNVNALLLGDSALYLCASSLARRGYTDTQYFGPGTRLTVL.

The count of this clone is one. The chain links TRBV19 to TRBJ2-7; tentatively, D is TRBD1 (5 bases). V lost 5 bases to trimming and J lost 9 bases, with 23 bases between them. The CDR3 covers 15 residues. CDR1 and CDR2 from the germline V gene are LNHDA and SQIVND (reference sequence). In DNA, the CDR3 is TGTGCCAGTAGTGCCGGACATTCTGGCCCCTCGGGGCAGTACTTC. Protein: CASSAGHSGPSGQYF.

V usage is TRBV25-1 and J usage is TRBJ1-1; D is unresolved. Germline V CDR1 and CDR2: MGHDK, SYGVNS. This CDR3 is built from 13 residues. Between the trimmed V and J ends, which lost 3 bases and 4 bases, there was a span of 9 bases. CDR3 DNA sequence: TGTGCCAGCAGTGAGTGGGAACTCACTGAAGCTTTCTTT. Encoded protein: CASSEWELTEAFF.